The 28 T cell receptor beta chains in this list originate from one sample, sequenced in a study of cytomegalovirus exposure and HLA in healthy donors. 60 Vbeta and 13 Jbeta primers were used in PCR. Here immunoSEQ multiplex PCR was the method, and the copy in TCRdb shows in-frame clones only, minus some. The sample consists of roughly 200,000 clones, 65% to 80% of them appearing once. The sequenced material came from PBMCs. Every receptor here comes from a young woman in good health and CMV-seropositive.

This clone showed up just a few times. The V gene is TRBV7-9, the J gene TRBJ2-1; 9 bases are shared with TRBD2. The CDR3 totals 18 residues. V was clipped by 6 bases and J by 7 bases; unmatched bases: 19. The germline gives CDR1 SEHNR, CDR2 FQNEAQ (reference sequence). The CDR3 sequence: CASRLASGGPRFGNEQFF. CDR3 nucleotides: TGTGCCAGCAGGCTGGCCAGCGGGGGGCCCCGATTTGGGAATGAGCAGTTCTTC.

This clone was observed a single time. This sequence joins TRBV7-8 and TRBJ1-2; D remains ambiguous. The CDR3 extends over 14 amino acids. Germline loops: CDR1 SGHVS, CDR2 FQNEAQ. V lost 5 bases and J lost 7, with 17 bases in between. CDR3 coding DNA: TGTGCCAGCAGCCCACCGACCGCGGGAAGTGGCTACACCTTC. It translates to CASSPPTAGSGYTF.

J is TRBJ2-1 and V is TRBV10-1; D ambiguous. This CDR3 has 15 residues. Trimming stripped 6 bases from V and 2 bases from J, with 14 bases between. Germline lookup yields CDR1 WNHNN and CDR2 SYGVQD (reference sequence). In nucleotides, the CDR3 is TGCGCCAGCAGGGGTAACGAGGAAACCTACAATGAGCAGTTCTTC. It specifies CASRGNEETYNEQFF.

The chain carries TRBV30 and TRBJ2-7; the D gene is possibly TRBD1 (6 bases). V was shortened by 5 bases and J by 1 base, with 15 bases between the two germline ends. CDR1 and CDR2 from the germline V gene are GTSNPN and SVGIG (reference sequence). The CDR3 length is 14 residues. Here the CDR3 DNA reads TGTGCCTGGTGTCCGGGGACAATTTCCTACGAGCAGTACTTC. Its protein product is CAWCPGTISYEQYF.

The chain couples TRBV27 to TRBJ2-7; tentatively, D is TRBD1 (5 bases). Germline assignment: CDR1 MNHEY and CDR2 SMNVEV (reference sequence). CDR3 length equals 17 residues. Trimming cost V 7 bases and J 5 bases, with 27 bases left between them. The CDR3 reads CASNPHFQQAINNEQYF. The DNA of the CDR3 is TGTGCCAGCAACCCCCACTTTCAACAGGCGATTAACAACGAGCAGTACTTC.

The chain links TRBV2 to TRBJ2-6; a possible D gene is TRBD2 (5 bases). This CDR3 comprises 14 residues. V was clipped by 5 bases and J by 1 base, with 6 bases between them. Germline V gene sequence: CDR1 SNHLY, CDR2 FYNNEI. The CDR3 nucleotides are TGTGCCAGCAGTAGGACTTCTGGGGCCAACGTCCTGACTTTC. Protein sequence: CASSRTSGANVLTF.

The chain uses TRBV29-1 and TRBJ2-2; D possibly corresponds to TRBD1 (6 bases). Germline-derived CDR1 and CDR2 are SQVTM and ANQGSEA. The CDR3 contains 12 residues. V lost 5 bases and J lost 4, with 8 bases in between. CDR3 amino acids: CSVRGFTGELFF. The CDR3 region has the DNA TGCAGCGTTAGGGGGTTCACCGGGGAGCTGTTTTTT.

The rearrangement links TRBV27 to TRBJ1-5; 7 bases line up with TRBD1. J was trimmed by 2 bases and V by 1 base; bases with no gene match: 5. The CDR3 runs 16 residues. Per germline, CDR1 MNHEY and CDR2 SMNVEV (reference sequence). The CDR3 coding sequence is TGTGCCAGCAGTTTATTACCAGGGGGTGGCAATCAGCCCCAGCATTTT. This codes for CASSLLPGGGNQPQHF.

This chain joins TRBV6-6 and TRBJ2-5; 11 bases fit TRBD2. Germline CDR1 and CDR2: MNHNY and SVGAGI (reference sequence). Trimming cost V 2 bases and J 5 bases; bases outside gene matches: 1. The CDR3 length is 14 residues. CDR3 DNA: TGTGCCAGCAGTTACAGGACTAGCGGGGAGACCCAGTACTTC. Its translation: CASSYRTSGETQYF.

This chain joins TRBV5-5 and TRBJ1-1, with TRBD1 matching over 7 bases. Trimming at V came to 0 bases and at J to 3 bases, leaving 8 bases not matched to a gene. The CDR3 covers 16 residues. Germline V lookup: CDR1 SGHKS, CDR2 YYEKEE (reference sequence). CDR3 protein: CASSLAGGQTYTEAFF. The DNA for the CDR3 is TGTGCCAGCAGCTTGGCCGGGGGACAGACCTACACTGAAGCTTTCTTT.

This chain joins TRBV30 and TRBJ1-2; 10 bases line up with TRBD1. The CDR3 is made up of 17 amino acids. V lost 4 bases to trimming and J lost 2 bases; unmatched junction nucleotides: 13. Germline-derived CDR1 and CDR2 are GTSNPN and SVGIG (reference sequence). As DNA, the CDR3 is TGTGCCTGGAATATCTGGACAGGGGGGGCTCAAAACTATGGCTACACCTTC. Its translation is CAWNIWTGGAQNYGYTF.

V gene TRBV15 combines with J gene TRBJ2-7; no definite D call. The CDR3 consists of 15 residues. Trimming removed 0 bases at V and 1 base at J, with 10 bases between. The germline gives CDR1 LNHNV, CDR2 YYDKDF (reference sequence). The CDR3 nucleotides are TGTGCCACCAGCAGAGATCTGCAGGCTTCCTACGAGCAGTACTTC. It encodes CATSRDLQASYEQYF.

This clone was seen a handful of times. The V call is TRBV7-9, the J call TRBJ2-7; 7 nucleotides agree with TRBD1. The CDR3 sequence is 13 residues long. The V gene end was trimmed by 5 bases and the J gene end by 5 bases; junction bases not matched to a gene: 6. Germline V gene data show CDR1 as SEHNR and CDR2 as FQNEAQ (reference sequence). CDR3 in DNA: TGTGCCAGCAGCCCCACAGGGGCCCACGAGCAGTACTTC. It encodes CASSPTGAHEQYF. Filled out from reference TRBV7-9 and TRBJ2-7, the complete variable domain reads DTGVSQNPRHKITKRGQNVTFRCDPISEHNRLYWYRQTLGQGPEFLTYFQNEAQLEKSRLLSDRFSAERPKGSFSTLEIQRTEQGDSAMYLCASSPTGAHEQYFGPGTRLTVT.

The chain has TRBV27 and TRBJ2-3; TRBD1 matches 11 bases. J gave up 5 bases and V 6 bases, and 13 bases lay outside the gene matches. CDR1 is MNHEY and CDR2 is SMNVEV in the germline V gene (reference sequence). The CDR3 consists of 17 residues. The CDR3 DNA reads TGTGCCAGCAGCCGATCGGAATGGACAGGGGGCAGAGATACGCAGTATTTT. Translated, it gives CASSRSEWTGGRDTQYF.

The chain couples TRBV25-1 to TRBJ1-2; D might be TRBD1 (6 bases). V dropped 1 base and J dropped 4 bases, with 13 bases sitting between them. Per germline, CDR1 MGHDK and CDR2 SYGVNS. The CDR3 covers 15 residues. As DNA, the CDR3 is TGTGCCAGCAGTGAATCGGGGGGGCATAGCTATGGCTACACCTTC. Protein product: CASSESGGHSYGYTF.

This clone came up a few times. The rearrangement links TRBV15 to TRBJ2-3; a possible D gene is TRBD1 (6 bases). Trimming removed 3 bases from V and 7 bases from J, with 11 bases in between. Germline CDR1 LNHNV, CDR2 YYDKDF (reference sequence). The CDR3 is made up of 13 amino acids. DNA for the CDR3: TGTGCCACCAGCAGTGAAACAGGGCATACGCAGTATTTT. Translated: CATSSETGHTQYF.

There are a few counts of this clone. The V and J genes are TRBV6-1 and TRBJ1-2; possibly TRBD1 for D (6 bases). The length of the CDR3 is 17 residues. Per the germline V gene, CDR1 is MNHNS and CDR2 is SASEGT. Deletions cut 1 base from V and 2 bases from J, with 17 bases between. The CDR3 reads CASSEGAGAEWNYGYTF. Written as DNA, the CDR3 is TGTGCCAGCAGTGAAGGGGCAGGGGCAGAGTGGAACTATGGCTACACCTTC.

The CDR3 spells CASSLGAQGIQYF. The CDR3 DNA reads as TGTGCCAGCAGCTTGGGCGCGCAGGGCATTCAGTACTTC. The chain employs TRBV5-4 and TRBJ2-4; a weak D match, TRBD1 (5 bases). The germline gives CDR1 SGHNT, CDR2 YYREEE (reference sequence). V was clipped by 0 bases and J by 9 bases, with 10 bases between them. The CDR3 sequence is 13 residues long.

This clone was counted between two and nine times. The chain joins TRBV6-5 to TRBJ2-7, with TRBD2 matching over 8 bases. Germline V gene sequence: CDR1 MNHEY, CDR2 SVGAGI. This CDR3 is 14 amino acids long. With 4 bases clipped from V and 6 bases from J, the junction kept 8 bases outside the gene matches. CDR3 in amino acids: CASSSGTSVFEQYF. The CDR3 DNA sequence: TGTGCCAGCAGTTCCGGGACTAGTGTATTCGAGCAGTACTTC.

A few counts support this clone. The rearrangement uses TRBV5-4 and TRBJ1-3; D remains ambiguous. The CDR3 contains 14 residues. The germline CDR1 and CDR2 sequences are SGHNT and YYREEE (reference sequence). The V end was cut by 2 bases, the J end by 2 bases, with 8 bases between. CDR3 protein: CASSFGGAGNTIYF. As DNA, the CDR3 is TGTGCCAGCAGCTTCGGCGGGGCTGGAAACACCATATATTTT. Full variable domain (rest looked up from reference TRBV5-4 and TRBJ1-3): ETGVTQSPTHLIKTRGQQVTLRCSSQSGHNTVSWYQQALGQGPQFIFQYYREEENGRGNFPPRFSGLQFPNYSSELNVNALELDDSALYLCASSFGGAGNTIYFGEGSWLTVV.

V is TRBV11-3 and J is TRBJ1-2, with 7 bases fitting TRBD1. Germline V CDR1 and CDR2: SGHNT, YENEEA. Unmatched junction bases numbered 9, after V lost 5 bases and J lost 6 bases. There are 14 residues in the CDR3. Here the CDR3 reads CASSEKTGYNGYTF. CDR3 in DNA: TGTGCCAGCAGCGAGAAGACAGGGTACAATGGCTACACCTTC.

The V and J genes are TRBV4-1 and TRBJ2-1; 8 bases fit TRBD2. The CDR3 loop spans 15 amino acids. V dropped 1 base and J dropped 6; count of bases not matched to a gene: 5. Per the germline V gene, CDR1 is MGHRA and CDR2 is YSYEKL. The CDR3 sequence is CASSQAGGPLNEQFF. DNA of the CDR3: TGCGCCAGCAGCCAAGCGGGAGGGCCCCTCAATGAGCAGTTCTTC.

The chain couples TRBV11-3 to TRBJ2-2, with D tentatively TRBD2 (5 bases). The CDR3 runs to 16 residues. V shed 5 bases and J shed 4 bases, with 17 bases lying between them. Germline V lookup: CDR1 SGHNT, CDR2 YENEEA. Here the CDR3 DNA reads TGTGCCAGCAGCCCGCATCGGGGAGTCGGCACCGGGGAGCTGTTTTTT. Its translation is CASSPHRGVGTGELFF. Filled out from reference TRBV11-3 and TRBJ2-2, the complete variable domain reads EAGVVQSPRYKIIEKKQPVAFWCNPISGHNTLYWYLQNLGQGPELLIRYENEEAVDDSQLPKDRFSAERLKGVDSTLKIQPAELGDSAVYLCASSPHRGVGTGELFFGEGSRLTVL.

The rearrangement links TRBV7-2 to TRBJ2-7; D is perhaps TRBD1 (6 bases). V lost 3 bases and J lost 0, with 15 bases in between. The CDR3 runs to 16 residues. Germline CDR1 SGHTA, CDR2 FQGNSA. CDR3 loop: CASSLVGGRSSYEQYF. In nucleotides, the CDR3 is TGTGCCAGCAGCTTGGTTGGGGGCAGGAGCTCCTACGAGCAGTACTTC.

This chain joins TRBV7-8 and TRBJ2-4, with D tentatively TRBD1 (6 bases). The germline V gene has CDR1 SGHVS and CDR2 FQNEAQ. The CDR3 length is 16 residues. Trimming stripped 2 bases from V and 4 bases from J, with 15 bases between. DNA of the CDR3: TGTGCCAGCAGCTTAAATCCAGGGACACCGAAAAACATTCAGTACTTC. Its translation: CASSLNPGTPKNIQYF.

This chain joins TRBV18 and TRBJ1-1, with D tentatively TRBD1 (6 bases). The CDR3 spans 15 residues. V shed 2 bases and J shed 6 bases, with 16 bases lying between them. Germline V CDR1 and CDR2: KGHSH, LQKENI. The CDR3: CASSPTPGDGAEAFF. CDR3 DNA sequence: TGTGCCAGCTCACCAACGCCAGGGGATGGGGCTGAAGCTTTCTTT.

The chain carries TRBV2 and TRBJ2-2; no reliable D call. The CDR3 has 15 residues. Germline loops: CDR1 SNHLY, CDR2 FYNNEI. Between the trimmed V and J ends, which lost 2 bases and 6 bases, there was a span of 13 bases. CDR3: CASSERQLVSGELFF. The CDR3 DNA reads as TGTGCCAGCAGTGAAAGACAATTAGTGTCCGGGGAGCTGTTTTTT.

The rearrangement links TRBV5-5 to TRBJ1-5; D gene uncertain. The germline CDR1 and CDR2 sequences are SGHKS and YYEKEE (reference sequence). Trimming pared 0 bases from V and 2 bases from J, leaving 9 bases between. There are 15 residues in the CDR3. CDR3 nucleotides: TGTGCCAGCAGCTTGGTCAAGGGAGGCAATCAGCCCCAGCATTTT. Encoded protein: CASSLVKGGNQPQHF.